This T cell receptor (beta chain) derives from a study of regulatory and conventional T cells in RAG deficiency. This table comes from immunoSEQ multiplex PCR, and its TCRdb copy is limited to in-frame clones, with some not included. The sample consists of 32,000 or so clones, approximately 91% of them appearing once. Trimming cost V 6 bases and J 6 bases; bases outside gene matches: 6. Germline loops: CDR1 SNHLY, CDR2 FYNNEI. The CDR3 runs to 14 residues. These records were also assigned to another study, of regulatory T cells. That work adds: The PCR used 52 TRBV and 13 TRBJ primers.

This clonotype originated in a human donor in good health. The source material was CD8+ T cells sorted from blood. This chain connects TRBV2 to TRBJ1-5; the match to TRBD1 covers 9 bases. CDR3 region: CASRVGQGGQPQHF. DNA of the CDR3: TGTGCCAGCAGGGTGGGACAGGGAGGTCAGCCCCAGCATTTT.